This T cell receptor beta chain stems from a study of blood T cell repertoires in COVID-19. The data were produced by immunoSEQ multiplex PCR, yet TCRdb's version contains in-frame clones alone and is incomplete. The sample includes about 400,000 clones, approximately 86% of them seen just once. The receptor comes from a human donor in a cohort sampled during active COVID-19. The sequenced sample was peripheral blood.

The CDR3 bases are TGTGCCAGCAGGTCAGGGGGCATGGATGAAAAACTGTTTTTT. Translated: CASRSGGMDEKLFF. V is TRBV28 and J is TRBJ1-4; 8 bases align to TRBD1. Looked up from germline, CDR1 is MDHEN and CDR2 is SYDVKM. With V trimmed by 6 bases and J by 6 bases, 6 bases remained unmatched. CDR3 length: 14 amino acids.